This T cell receptor (beta chain) was recorded in a study of T cell responses to AZD1222 COVID-19 vaccine. Only in-frame clones appear in the TCRdb table, and some are missing; sequencing was by immunoSEQ multiplex PCR. The data hold 110,000 or so clones, with about 90% observed a single time. Regarding the study as a whole: Baseline seropositives among AZD1222 recipients totaled only 5 to 7. Mapped onto spike, vaccine-associated CD4 TCRs spanned it and were dominant at 160-218 and 743-854.

The CDR3 has 16 amino acids. Germline values: CDR1 LNHDA, CDR2 SQIVND (reference sequence). The V and J ends lost 3 bases and 6 bases, in that order; junction bases with no gene match: 9. A word on this clone: Its target is not known.

The specimen was peripheral blood, collected on day 0 of AZD1222 vaccination. The chain joins TRBV19 to TRBJ2-2; TRBD2 matches at 8 bases. The clonotype comes from an adult in good health. The CDR3 is CASSIPIGGRPGELFF. The CDR3 DNA reads TGTGCCAGTAGTATCCCTATTGGCGGGAGGCCCGGGGAGCTGTTTTTT.